This T cell receptor (beta chain) was obtained from a study of T cells after yellow fever vaccination. Findings of the study overall: The booster saw the reappearance of most primary-vaccination clones (approximately 97% CD4, about 85% CD8).

The CDR3 is 12 amino acids. Germline V gene data show CDR1 as SGHDT and CDR2 as YYEEEE. The V segment lost 4 bases and the J segment 6 bases; nucleotides outside the gene matches: 4. 5'RACE template switching added a universal primer site and UMIs to TCR cDNA. TCRdb passed the 5' RACE reads through MiXCR, listing each CDR3 protein once. The repertoire includes fewer than 400,000 distinct CDR3 sequences, over 5% of them detected once, and 15% sits in the top ten. This clonotype was seen at least ten times. Its specificity is unknown. This chain uses TRBV5-6 with TRBJ2-7; TRBD2 agrees at 7 bases. The receptor was derived from a man aged 30 to 39 who received the YFV17D yellow fever vaccine. The sample here was PBMCs, taken 5 days after the yellow fever booster vaccination. The CDR3 DNA sequence: TGTGCCAGCAGCCCGGGACTATCCGAGCAGTACTTC. It yields the protein CASSPGLSEQYF.